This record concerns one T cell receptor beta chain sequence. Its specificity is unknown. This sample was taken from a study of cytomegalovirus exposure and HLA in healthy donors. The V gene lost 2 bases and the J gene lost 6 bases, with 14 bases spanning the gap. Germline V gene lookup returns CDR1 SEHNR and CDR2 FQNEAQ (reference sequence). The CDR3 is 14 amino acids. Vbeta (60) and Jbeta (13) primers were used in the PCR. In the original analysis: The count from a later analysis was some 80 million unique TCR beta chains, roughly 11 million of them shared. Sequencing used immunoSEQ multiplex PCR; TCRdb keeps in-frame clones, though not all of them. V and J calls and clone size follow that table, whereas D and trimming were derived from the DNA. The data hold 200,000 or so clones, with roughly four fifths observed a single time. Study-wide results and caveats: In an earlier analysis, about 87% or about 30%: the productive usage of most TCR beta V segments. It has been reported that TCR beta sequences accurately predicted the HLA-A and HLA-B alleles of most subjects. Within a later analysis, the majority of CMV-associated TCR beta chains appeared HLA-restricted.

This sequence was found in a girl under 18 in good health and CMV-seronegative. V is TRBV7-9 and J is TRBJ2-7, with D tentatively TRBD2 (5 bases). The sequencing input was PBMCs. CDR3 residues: CASSLPLAASEQYF. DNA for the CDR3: TGTGCCAGCAGCTTACCGCTAGCAGCCTCCGAGCAGTACTTC. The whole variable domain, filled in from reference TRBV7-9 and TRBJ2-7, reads DTGVSQNPRHKITKRGQNVTFRCDPISEHNRLYWYRQTLGQGPEFLTYFQNEAQLEKSRLLSDRFSAERPKGSFSTLEIQRTEQGDSAMYLCASSLPLAASEQYFGPGTRLTVT.